The subject of this entry is one T cell receptor beta chain. The sample comes from a study of T cells after yellow fever vaccination. Making TCR cDNA involved 5'RACE template switching, which added UMIs and a universal primer site. TCRdb processed the 5' RACE reads anew with MiXCR; each CDR3 protein has one entry. This table has roughly 70,000 distinct CDR3 sequences, around 7.3% appearing once. Per the germline V gene, CDR1 is SGHRS and CDR2 is YFSETQ. CDR3 length: 14 residues. V gave up 7 bases and J gave up 2 bases, with 14 bases separating them. Here the sequenced sample was CD8+ T cells sorted from PBMCs, taken on the day of the yellow fever booster vaccination. V usage is TRBV5-1 and J usage is TRBJ2-3; D is perhaps TRBD2 (6 bases). This clonotype was sampled from a man aged 30 to 39 who received the YFV17D yellow fever vaccine. CDR3 sequence (DNA): TGCGCCAGCGGGTGGCGGGACGACACAGATACGCAGTATTTT. It specifies CASGWRDDTDTQYF.